The clone carrying this T cell receptor beta chain was detected ten times or more. The antigen is undetermined. Unique molecular identifiers featured in how the TCRbeta library was prepared. TCRdb ran MiXCR on the PCR reads and lists one entry per CDR3 protein. The table includes over 150,000 distinct CDR3 sequences, roughly 6.3% detected once. The data stem from a study of T-cell reconstitution after alpha-beta-depleted transplantation in children. Study outcomes and limitations: T-cell counts and diversity were attributed mostly to newly produced T cells one year after transplant. At around two months after transplant, the alpha-beta T cells were reportedly derived from several hundred expanded clones that came from non-depleted graft cells. Where some patients showed high TCRbeta diversity at day 60, it came from recipient T cells and thymic progenitors that had survived.

Sequencing was performed on PBMCs, taken before TCRalphabeta/CD19-depleted stem cell transplant. The receptor comes from a girl under three years old with combined immunodeficiency, due to receive a stem cell transplant.

CDR3 DNA: TGCAGCGTTTTAAACGAGTGGCAGTACTTC. Translation gives CSVLNEWQYF. V is TRBV29-1 and J is TRBJ2-7; unclear D gene. Germline V gene lookup returns CDR1 SQVTM and CDR2 ANQGSEA. CDR3 length: 10 residues. V lost 5 bases, J lost 9 bases, and 11 bases lay in between.